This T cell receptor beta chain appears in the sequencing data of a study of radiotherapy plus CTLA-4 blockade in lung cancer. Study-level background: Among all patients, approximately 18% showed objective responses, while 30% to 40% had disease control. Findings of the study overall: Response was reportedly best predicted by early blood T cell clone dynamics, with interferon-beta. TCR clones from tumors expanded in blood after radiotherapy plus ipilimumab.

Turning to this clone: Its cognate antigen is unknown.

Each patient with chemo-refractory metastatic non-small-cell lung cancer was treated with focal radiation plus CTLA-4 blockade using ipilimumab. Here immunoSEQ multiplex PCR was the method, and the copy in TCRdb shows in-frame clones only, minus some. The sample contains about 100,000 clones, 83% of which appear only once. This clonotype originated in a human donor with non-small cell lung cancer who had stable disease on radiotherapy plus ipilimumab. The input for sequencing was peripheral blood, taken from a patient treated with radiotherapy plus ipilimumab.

CDR3 bases: TGTGCCAGCAGCGGGTCGACAGGGGAGTCTCGCTACACCTTC. Translating it yields CASSGSTGESRYTF. This chain uses TRBV6-1 with TRBJ1-2, with 8 positions matching TRBD1. The CDR3 length is 14 residues. The trim removed 6 bases at V and 9 bases at J, leaving 12 bases unmatched. The germline gives CDR1 MNHNS, CDR2 SASEGT.